The clone carrying this T cell receptor beta chain was seen a handful of times. These data are taken from a study of blood T cells in healthy people across ages. Germline lookup yields CDR1 MNHNY and CDR2 SVGAGI (reference sequence). The ends were cut back, 7 bases at V and 10 bases at J, with 11 bases in the middle. This CDR3 is built from 11 residues. Total RNA, at least 6 micrograms per sample, came from PBMCs. The second PCR ran about 6 to 12 cycles with a sample-barcoded 5' primer and J-beta primers. Via MiXCR, TCRdb re-called the 5' RACE reads, giving one row per CDR3 protein. The sample has under 800,000 distinct CDR3 sequences, roughly 44% seen once.

The gene calls are TRBV6-6 and TRBJ2-1; D remains ambiguous. Sequenced input: blood. This clonotype was sampled from an older woman in good health. CDR3 sequence reads: CASTAVGEQFF. CDR3 DNA: TGTGCCAGCACGGCGGTGGGCGAGCAGTTCTTC.